Below are 9 T cell receptor beta chains sequenced from a single sample in a study of shared clonotypes between healthy human individuals. Sequencing was performed with immunoSEQ multiplex PCR; in TCRdb, only in-frame clones are kept and a portion is missing. The sample includes around 2.5 million clones, approximately 93% of them seen just once. The sequencing sample was made of naive CD4+ T cells from PBMCs. Documented subset: CD45RA+ positively selected. The receptors derive from a young man in good health. Some clones in this sample may be carry-over from other donors' samples.

The rearrangement links TRBV30 to TRBJ1-1, with D maybe TRBD1 (6 bases). The CDR3 contains 13 residues. V was trimmed by 0 bases and J by 11 bases, leaving 16 bases between them. Germline CDR1 GTSNPN, CDR2 SVGIG (reference sequence). The CDR3 nucleotides are TGTGCCTGGAGTGTACCTGGGGGGGCCAGGGCTTTCTTT. Its translation is CAWSVPGGARAFF.

The chain couples TRBV5-3 to TRBJ1-4; 9 bases line up with TRBD1. TRBV5-3 is marked as an open reading frame, function uncertain. With V trimmed by 4 bases and J by 14 bases, 9 bases remained unmatched. The CDR3 totals 13 residues. The CDR3 spells CARSGPDRGWLFF. The CDR3 DNA reads as TGTGCCAGAAGCGGGCCCGACAGGGGGTGGCTGTTTTTT.

The chain joins TRBV5-5 to TRBJ2-3, with 7 bases aligning to TRBD1. Germline values: CDR1 SGHKS, CDR2 YYEKEE (reference sequence). This CDR3 has 16 amino acids. The junction had 4 bases not matched to a gene; V was cut back by 0 bases and J by 0 bases. In DNA form, the CDR3 reads TGTGCCAGCAGCTTGGGTCCGACAGGGAGCACAGATACGCAGTATTTT. Its protein is CASSLGPTGSTDTQYF. Full variable domain (outside the CDR3, taken from reference TRBV5-5 and TRBJ2-3): DAGVTQSPTHLIKTRGQQVTLRCSPISGHKSVSWYQQVLGQGPQFIFQYYEKEERGRGNFPDRFSARQFPNYSSELNVNALLLGDSALYLCASSLGPTGSTDTQYFGPGTRLTVL.

The chain uses TRBV28 and TRBJ2-1, with 7 bases identical to TRBD1. Germline values: CDR1 MDHEN, CDR2 SYDVKM. V lost 3 bases and J lost 7; bases outside the gene matches: 6. The CDR3 has 14 residues. The DNA of the CDR3 is TGTGCCAGCAGTTTCAGACAGGGCATGAATGAGCAGTTCTTC. Amino acids: CASSFRQGMNEQFF.

The chain uses TRBV6-1 and TRBJ1-4; 9 bases line up with TRBD1. V trimming: 6 bases; J trimming: 6 bases; junction bases outside the gene matches: 11. Germline loops: CDR1 MNHNS, CDR2 SASEGT. The CDR3 consists of 16 residues. The CDR3 here is CASSERTGGLYEKLFF. The CDR3 DNA is TGTGCCAGCAGCGAACGTACAGGGGGCCTGTATGAAAAACTGTTTTTT.

The chain couples TRBV19 to TRBJ1-2; a weak D match, TRBD1 (6 bases). Germline-derived CDR1 and CDR2 are LNHDA and SQIVND (reference sequence). Trimming cost V 7 bases and J 0 bases, with 18 bases left between them. The CDR3 has 16 residues. Here the CDR3 DNA reads TGTGCCAGTATTCCAAGCCACAGGGACGCTAACTATGGCTACACCTTC. Translation gives CASIPSHRDANYGYTF.

The V gene is TRBV5-4, the J gene TRBJ1-6; tentatively, D is TRBD1 (5 bases). V was clipped by 1 base and J by 10 bases, with 18 bases between them. CDR1 is SGHNT and CDR2 is YYREEE in the germline V gene (reference sequence). This CDR3 is built from 16 residues. The CDR3 sequence is CASSLQSGTHRSPLHF. CDR3 DNA sequence: TGTGCCAGCAGCTTGCAGTCGGGGACCCACAGATCACCCCTCCACTTT.

The CDR3 sequence: CASRDITDTQYF. The CDR3 DNA follows: TGTGCCAGCAGGGATATAACAGATACGCAGTATTTT. V and J are TRBV6-5 and TRBJ2-3; D ambiguous. There are 12 residues in the CDR3. V dropped 6 bases and J dropped 3 bases, with 7 bases sitting between them. Germline V gives CDR1 MNHEY, CDR2 SVGAGI.

The V gene is TRBV28, the J gene TRBJ2-2; possibly TRBD1 for D (7 bases). V lost 2 bases to trimming and J lost 1 base, with 14 bases between them. The CDR3 is 17 residues long. Germline loops: CDR1 MDHEN, CDR2 SYDVKM. CDR3 loop: CASSLRGTAKNTGELFF. As DNA, the CDR3 is TGTGCCAGCAGTTTACGGGGGACAGCAAAGAACACCGGGGAGCTGTTTTTT.